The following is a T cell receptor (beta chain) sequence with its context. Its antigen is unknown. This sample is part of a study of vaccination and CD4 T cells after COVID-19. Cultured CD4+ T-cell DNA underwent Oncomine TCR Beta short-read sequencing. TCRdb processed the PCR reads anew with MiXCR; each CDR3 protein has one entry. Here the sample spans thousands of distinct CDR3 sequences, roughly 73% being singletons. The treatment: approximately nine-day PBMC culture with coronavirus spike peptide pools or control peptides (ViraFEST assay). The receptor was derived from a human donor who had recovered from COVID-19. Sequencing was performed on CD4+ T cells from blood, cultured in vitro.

The CDR3 DNA is TGTGCCACCAGTGATCGGGCAATTACGCCAGATACGCAGTATTTT. This encodes CATSDRAITPDTQYF. The rearrangement links TRBV24-1 to TRBJ2-3; D ambiguous. Germline V gene data show CDR1 as KGHDR and CDR2 as SFDVKD. Between the trimmed V and J ends, which lost 3 bases and 4 bases, there was a span of 13 bases. The CDR3 has 15 residues.